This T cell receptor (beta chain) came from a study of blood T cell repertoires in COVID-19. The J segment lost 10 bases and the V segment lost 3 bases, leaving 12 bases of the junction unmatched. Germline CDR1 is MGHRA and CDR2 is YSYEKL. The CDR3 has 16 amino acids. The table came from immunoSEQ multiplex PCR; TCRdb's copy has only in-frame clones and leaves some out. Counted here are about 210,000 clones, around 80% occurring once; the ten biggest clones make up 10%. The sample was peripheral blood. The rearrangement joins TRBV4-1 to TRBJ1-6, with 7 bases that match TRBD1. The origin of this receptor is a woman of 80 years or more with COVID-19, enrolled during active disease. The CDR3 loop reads CASSQGPGQQSSPLHF. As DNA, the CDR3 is TGCGCCAGCAGCCAGGGGCCGGGACAGCAATCGTCACCCCTCCACTTT.